Sequencing of this T cell receptor (beta chain) was carried out in a study of T cell responses to AZD1222 COVID-19 vaccine. Clones were sequenced by immunoSEQ multiplex PCR, and TCRdb holds only the in-frame ones, with some missing. Of some 150,000 clones detected, roughly 92% appear once; the ten largest clones hold more than 5%. This clone was detected once. Its antigen is as yet unknown. At one boundary the junction diverges from the germline segment, which might be a read error. The CDR3 is 11 amino acids. The germline V gene encodes CDR1 ENHRY and CDR2 SYGVKD. Study findings and constraints: Following two doses of AZD1222, Spike-specific TCR breadth and depth rose. Scientists sampled the repertoires only once the peak T cell response had passed.

This sequence was found in an adult in good health. Sequences were derived from peripheral blood, sampled on day 0 of AZD1222 vaccination. The V gene is TRBV10-3, the J gene TRBJ1-4, with D unclear. The chain's CDR3 is CAIQAPKRTDF. CDR3 sequence (DNA): TGTGCCATCCAAGCTCCTAAAAGAACGGATTTT.